The clone carrying this T cell receptor beta chain has a count of ten or more. The antigen is not known. The library was made from cDNA and included unique molecular identifiers. TCRdb reprocessed the PCR reads with MiXCR, giving one entry per CDR3 protein. The sample has about 460,000 distinct CDR3 sequences, 45% seen once; the top ten hold roughly 12%. The CDR3 is 15 amino acids. Germline V gene data show CDR1 as SGHRS and CDR2 as YFSETQ. With 0 bases removed from V and 7 bases from J, the gap between germline ends came to 14 bases. This record comes from a study of post-analysis software for immune sequencing data. Findings of the study overall: Strong same-batch co-clustering of samples appeared with F measure clustering. The five TRBV segments detected at higher frequency in patients than in controls included TRBV5-6, TRBV5-1 and TRBV20-1.

Material: blood. This chain joins TRBV5-1 and TRBJ1-5; D remains ambiguous. The sequence came from a girl aged 10 to 17 with multiple sclerosis. The DNA for the CDR3 is TGCGCCAGCAGCTTGGGGACCGCCCCGCGGCAGCCCCAGCATTTT. It specifies CASSLGTAPRQPQHF.